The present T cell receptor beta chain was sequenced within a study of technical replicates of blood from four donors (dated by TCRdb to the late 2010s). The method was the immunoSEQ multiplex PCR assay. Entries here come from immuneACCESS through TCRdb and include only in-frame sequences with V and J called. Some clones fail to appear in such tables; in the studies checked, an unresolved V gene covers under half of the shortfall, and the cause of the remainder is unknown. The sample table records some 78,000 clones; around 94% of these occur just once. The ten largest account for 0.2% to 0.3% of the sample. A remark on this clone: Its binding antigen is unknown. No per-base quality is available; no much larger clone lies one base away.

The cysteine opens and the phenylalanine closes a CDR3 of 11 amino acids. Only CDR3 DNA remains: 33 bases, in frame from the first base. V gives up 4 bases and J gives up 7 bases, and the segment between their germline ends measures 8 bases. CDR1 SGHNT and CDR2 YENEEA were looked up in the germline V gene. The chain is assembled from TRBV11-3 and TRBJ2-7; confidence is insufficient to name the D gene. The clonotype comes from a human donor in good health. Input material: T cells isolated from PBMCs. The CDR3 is CASSSPGEQYF. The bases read TGTGCCAGCAGCTCCCCAGGAGAGCAGTACTTC.